This is a list of T cell receptor beta chains from one sample in a study of CD8+ T cells in alopecia areata. Method: immunoSEQ multiplex PCR; TCRdb's copy keeps in-frame clones and lacks some. The sample has roughly 250,000 clones, 45% to 70% seen once. Sample: CD4+ T cells sorted from blood, taken between weeks 51 and 52, from a patient treated with tofacitinib. These receptors were taken from a human donor with alopecia areata. CDR3s leave out the opening cysteine and the closing phenylalanine or tryptophan. Fields, in order: J gene, V gene, CDR3 protein.

j_gene: TRBJ1-2; v_gene: TRBV5-1; CDR3aa: ASSLGKGGYGYT
j_gene: TRBJ2-5; v_gene: TRBV29-1; CDR3aa: SAPTSGAEETQY
j_gene: TRBJ1-5; v_gene: TRBV29-1; CDR3aa: SVGQGGDQPQH
j_gene: TRBJ2-7; v_gene: TRBV29-1; CDR3aa: SVPGTGAYEQY
j_gene: TRBJ2-1; v_gene: TRBV9; CDR3aa: ASSVATPGIEQF
j_gene: TRBJ2-7; v_gene: TRBV12-5; CDR3aa: ASGSLFYEQY
j_gene: TRBJ1-1; v_gene: TRBV30; CDR3aa: AWTAQANTEAF
j_gene: TRBJ2-5; v_gene: TRBV10-3; CDR3aa: AIGLGQGVETQY
j_gene: TRBJ1-2; v_gene: TRBV5-6; CDR3aa: ASSFFSGPPYGT
j_gene: TRBJ2-7; v_gene: TRBV29-1; CDR3aa: SAGQLGSYEQY
j_gene: TRBJ1-2; v_gene: TRBV30; CDR3aa: AWSPTGVRSST
j_gene: TRBJ1-5; v_gene: TRBV2; CDR3aa: ASRASNQPQH
j_gene: TRBJ2-3; v_gene: TRBV2; CDR3aa: ASESPAGTSTDTQY
j_gene: TRBJ1-2; v_gene: TRBV11-2; CDR3aa: ASSSPRGSWGYT
j_gene: TRBJ2-7; v_gene: TRBV9; CDR3aa: ASSPTSPGEQY
j_gene: TRBJ2-3; v_gene: TRBV5-1; CDR3aa: ASSHLKRGGMNTQY
j_gene: TRBJ1-3; v_gene: TRBV5-1; CDR3aa: ASRREGSGNTIY
j_gene: TRBJ2-3; v_gene: TRBV2; CDR3aa: ASRAEGHTDTQY
j_gene: TRBJ2-3; v_gene: TRBV30; CDR3aa: AWSEILGTRMY
j_gene: TRBJ2-1; v_gene: TRBV6-5; CDR3aa: ASSDSRSSYNEQF
j_gene: TRBJ2-6; v_gene: TRBV9; CDR3aa: ASTVHPGGTNVLT
j_gene: TRBJ1-5; v_gene: TRBV7-9; CDR3aa: ASSFQGDQPQH
j_gene: TRBJ2-4; v_gene: TRBV13; CDR3aa: ASGGNIQY
j_gene: TRBJ2-7; v_gene: TRBV5-1; CDR3aa: ASSLVPGDWYEQY
j_gene: TRBJ2-3; v_gene: TRBV30; CDR3aa: ACSSKDTQY
j_gene: TRBJ1-1; v_gene: TRBV29-1; CDR3aa: SVDPKNTEAF
j_gene: TRBJ2-5; v_gene: TRBV7-9; CDR3aa: ASSAGTSGMETQY
j_gene: TRBJ2-7; v_gene: TRBV9; CDR3aa: ASSTGYSSSYEQY
j_gene: TRBJ2-1; v_gene: TRBV29-1; CDR3aa: SVDLTGEQF
j_gene: TRBJ1-3; v_gene: TRBV2; CDR3aa: ASHGDSGNTIY
j_gene: TRBJ2-1; v_gene: TRBV30; CDR3aa: ATTALNEQF
j_gene: TRBJ1-6; v_gene: TRBV30; CDR3aa: AWSMGPHSPLH
j_gene: TRBJ2-7; v_gene: TRBV7-2; CDR3aa: ASSHRDGYEQY
j_gene: TRBJ1-2; v_gene: TRBV30; CDR3aa: AWSVQGYGYT
j_gene: TRBJ1-6; v_gene: TRBV7-6; CDR3aa: ASRRTGLNSPLH